This T cell receptor beta chain was captured in a study of T cell changes during pregnancy in multiple sclerosis. Using immunoSEQ multiplex PCR, the repertoire was profiled, and TCRdb retains in-frame clones only, with some absent. The sample holds roughly 49,000 clones, almost 90% seen once. The CDR3 totals 16 residues. With 2 bases clipped from V and 8 bases from J, the junction kept 9 bases outside the gene matches. CDR1 is LGHNA, CDR2 YNFKEQ, per germline. This clonotype was sampled from a female donor in good health, enrolled as a control in a pregnancy study. The chain recombines TRBV4-2 with TRBJ1-4; 9 bases match TRBD1. Material: peripheral blood, obtained in the first trimester of pregnancy. The CDR3 nucleotides read TGTGCCAGCAGCCAAACATCGGACAGGGGAGACGAAAAACTGTTTTTT. This encodes CASSQTSDRGDEKLFF.